The sequence of this T cell receptor beta chain was determined in a study of identical twins. Findings of the study overall: Sequences that were beta out-of-frame showed weaker excess twin sharing. Whereas memory repertoires showed no such difference, abundant cord blood beta clonotypes carried fewer insertions. A cross-sectional statistical analysis, not follow-up of the same donors, supported the conclusions. Partly confounded zero-insertion analyses could result from invariant MAIT and iNKT cells.

In this sample, this clonotype turned up a few times. Its antigen remains unidentified. MiXCR was run by TCRdb on the 5' RACE reads, yielding one entry per CDR3 protein. The sample lists some 500,000 distinct CDR3 sequences, nearly 10% occurring once. Germline-derived CDR1 and CDR2 are MNHEY and SVGAGI. The CDR3 spans 17 residues. V was shortened by 0 bases and J by 0 bases, with 9 bases between the two germline ends. These same records also appear under a second study, on yellow fever vaccine responses in identical twins.

The clonotype comes from a woman aged 18 to 35 in good health. The sample consisted of PBMCs. The rearrangement joins TRBV6-5 to TRBJ1-6, with no clear D. The CDR3, as DNA: TGTGCCAGCAGTTACTCGACTGGGAGCTCCTATAATTCACCCCTCCACTTT. Translated: CASSYSTGSSYNSPLHF.